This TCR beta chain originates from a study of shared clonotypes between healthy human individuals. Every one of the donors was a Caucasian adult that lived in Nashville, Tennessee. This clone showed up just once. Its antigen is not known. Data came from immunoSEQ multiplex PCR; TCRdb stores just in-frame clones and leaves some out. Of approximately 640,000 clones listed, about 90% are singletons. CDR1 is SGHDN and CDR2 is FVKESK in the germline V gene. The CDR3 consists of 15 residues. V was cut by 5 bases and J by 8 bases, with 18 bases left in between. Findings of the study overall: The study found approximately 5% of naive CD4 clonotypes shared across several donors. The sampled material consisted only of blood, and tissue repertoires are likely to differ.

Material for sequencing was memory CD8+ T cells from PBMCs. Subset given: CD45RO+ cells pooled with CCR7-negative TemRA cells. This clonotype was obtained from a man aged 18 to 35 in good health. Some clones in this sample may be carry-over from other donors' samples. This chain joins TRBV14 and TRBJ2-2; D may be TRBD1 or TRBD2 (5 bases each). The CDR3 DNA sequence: TGTGCCAGCAGCTACTGGCGTGGGGGAGTTGGGGAGCTGTTTTTT. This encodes CASSYWRGGVGELFF.